Below are 9 T cell receptor beta chains sequenced from a single sample in a study of CD8 T cells in ankylosing spondylitis. TCRdb analysed the 5' RACE reads with MiXCR anew, one entry per CDR3 protein. The repertoire consists of approximately 250,000 distinct CDR3 sequences, with over 7% occurring once and the leading ten covering 4.5% to 5%. Material for sequencing was blood, either unsorted or a sorted T cell fraction (not recorded which). All receptors derive from a female donor with ankylosing spondylitis or in good health (not recorded which).

The chain links TRBV9 to TRBJ1-2; weak D call: TRBD1 (5 bases). The CDR3 is 16 amino acids. Germline values: CDR1 SGDLS, CDR2 YYNGEE. V was trimmed by 0 bases and J by 4 bases, leaving 16 bases between them. The CDR3 sequence is CASSVATGDVGYGYTF. The CDR3 region has the DNA TGTGCCAGCAGCGTAGCTACGGGGGATGTGGGCTATGGCTACACCTTC.

Ten or more counts support this clonotype. This rearrangement joins TRBV6-1 to TRBJ2-2, with D possibly matching TRBD1 (6 bases). Trimming removed 1 base at V and 5 bases at J, with 17 bases between. Germline CDR1 MNHNS, CDR2 SASEGT. The CDR3 has 17 residues. This chain's CDR3 is CASSEVRDTLGTGELFF. The CDR3 DNA follows: TGTGCCAGCAGTGAAGTCAGGGACACGTTGGGTACCGGGGAGCTGTTTTTT.

The chain is built from TRBV7-6 and TRBJ2-5, with D perhaps matching TRBD1 (6 bases). This CDR3 is 14 amino acids long. CDR1 is SGHVS and CDR2 is FNYEAQ in the germline V gene. V gave up 4 bases and J gave up 7 bases, with 16 bases separating them. CDR3 loop: CASSSSEDSGTQYF. The CDR3, as DNA: TGTGCCAGCAGCTCATCGGAGGACAGCGGGACCCAGTACTTC.

This clonotype was found many times. This chain uses TRBV2 with TRBJ2-5, with D perhaps matching TRBD2 (6 bases). Deletions cut 6 bases from V and 2 bases from J, with 10 bases between. CDR3 length: 13 amino acids. Germline V gene lookup returns CDR1 SNHLY and CDR2 FYNNEI. The CDR3 spells CASREGFQETQYF. DNA of the CDR3: TGTGCCAGCAGGGAGGGCTTTCAAGAGACCCAGTACTTC.

The table lists this clonotype with many counts. The chain employs TRBV5-6 and TRBJ1-4; D ambiguous. Trimming removed 4 bases from V and 4 bases from J, with 5 bases in between. Germline V gives CDR1 SGHDT, CDR2 YYEEEE. The CDR3 consists of 12 residues. The CDR3 DNA sequence: TGTGCCAGCAGCCGTAATAATGAAAAACTGTTTTTT. Residues: CASSRNNEKLFF.

This clonotype was seen repeatedly, ten times or more. J is TRBJ2-1 and V is TRBV19, with D possibly being TRBD2 (5 bases). The V gene's germline CDR1 is LNHDA and CDR2 SQIVND (reference sequence). CDR3 length: 13 amino acids. The germline V and J ends were trimmed by 9 bases and 9 bases, with 18 bases remaining between them. The CDR3 coding sequence is TGTGCCAGCGGAACGGACTCCCTGGGTGAGCAGTTCTTC. Its translation is CASGTDSLGEQFF.

The genes are TRBV11-1 and TRBJ2-3, with TRBD2 matching over 14 bases. With 6 bases clipped from V and 5 bases from J, the junction kept 16 bases outside the gene matches. Germline-derived CDR1 and CDR2 are SGHAT and FQDESV (reference sequence). The CDR3 spans 19 residues. CDR3 region: CASRVSRTSGRPGGDTQYF. CDR3 nucleotide sequence: TGTGCCAGCAGGGTATCCCGGACTAGCGGGAGGCCCGGGGGAGATACGCAGTATTTT.

This clonotype was seen at least ten times. The chain couples TRBV25-1 to TRBJ1-1; 7 nucleotides align to TRBD1. CDR1 MGHDK and CDR2 SYGVNS come from the germline V gene. The CDR3 contains 16 residues. Trimming took 1 base from V and 5 from J; bases not matched to a gene: 10. CDR3 region: CASSELIAGGRTEAFF. The CDR3 DNA follows: TGTGCCAGCAGTGAATTGATCGCAGGGGGGAGAACTGAAGCTTTCTTT.

This clonotype has ten or more counts. The chain links TRBV5-6 to TRBJ2-2, with no clear D. Per the germline V gene, CDR1 is SGHDT and CDR2 is YYEEEE. This CDR3 has 14 amino acids. Deletions cut 4 bases from V and 6 bases from J, with 13 bases between. The CDR3 loop reads CASSLIPGAGELFF. The CDR3 DNA reads TGTGCCAGCAGCCTAATCCCGGGCGCCGGGGAGCTGTTTTTT.